One and the same sample provided the 27 T cell receptor beta chains below, sequenced in a study of cytomegalovirus exposure and HLA in healthy donors. PCR was performed using 60 Vbeta and 13 Jbeta primers. The repertoire was sequenced with immunoSEQ multiplex PCR; TCRdb's copy has only in-frame clones and lacks some. The table records approximately 160,000 clones, more than 65% of them present only once. Material for sequencing was PBMCs. These TCRs come from a woman in her 40s in good health and CMV-seropositive.

This clone has a handful of counts. The chain recombines TRBV5-4 with TRBJ1-2; 7 positions agree with TRBD1. CDR3 length: 14 amino acids. V trimming: 4 bases; J trimming: 0 bases; junction bases outside the gene matches: 3. From germline, CDR1 is SGHNT and CDR2 YYREEE (reference sequence). For the CDR3, the DNA is TGTGCCAGCAGCCAGGGACAGTCTAACTATGGCTACACCTTC. This encodes CASSQGQSNYGYTF.

This clone is a singleton in its sample. The chain couples TRBV6-5 to TRBJ1-2; weak D call: TRBD1 (6 bases). Trimming pared 7 bases from V and 6 bases from J, leaving 18 bases between. Germline values: CDR1 MNHEY, CDR2 SVGAGI. The CDR3 consists of 14 residues. The DNA for the CDR3 is TGTGCCAGCATTACGCCGGGACACGGCGATGGCTACACCTTC. It translates to CASITPGHGDGYTF.

This clone has more than one count but fewer than ten. The gene calls are TRBV7-6 and TRBJ1-1; no clear D gene. The ends were cut back, 5 bases at V and 4 bases at J, with 20 bases in the middle. There are 16 residues in the CDR3. Germline-derived CDR1 and CDR2 are SGHVS and FNYEAQ. Here the CDR3 reads CASSDRIGESLTEAFF. The CDR3 DNA sequence: TGTGCCAGCAGCGATCGAATTGGGGAGTCTCTCACTGAAGCTTTCTTT.

The V and J genes are TRBV7-9 and TRBJ1-3; 7 nucleotides align to TRBD1. The trim removed 4 bases at V and 4 bases at J, leaving 13 bases unmatched. Looked up from germline, CDR1 is SEHNR and CDR2 is FQNEAQ (reference sequence). This CDR3 has 17 amino acids. The DNA for the CDR3 is TGTGCCAGCAGCTCTTTCACCGGGACAGCTTGGGGAAACACCATATATTTT. This gives the protein CASSSFTGTAWGNTIYF.

In its sample, this clone was seen once. This chain joins TRBV19 and TRBJ2-2, with 7 bases lining up with TRBD1. The CDR3 spans 14 residues. Looked up from germline, CDR1 is LNHDA and CDR2 is SQIVND (reference sequence). V gave up 6 bases and J gave up 6 bases; unmatched junction bases: 7. CDR3 amino acids: CASRAAGGSGELFF. The CDR3 bases are TGTGCCAGTAGAGCGGCAGGGGGATCCGGGGAGCTGTTTTTT.

The chain links TRBV29-1 to TRBJ2-7, with 11 bases that match TRBD1. The trim removed 7 bases at V and 6 bases at J, leaving 5 bases unmatched. The germline gives CDR1 SQVTM, CDR2 ANQGSEA. The CDR3 has 12 amino acids. This CDR3 is CSAMDRGREQYF. The CDR3 nucleotides are TGCAGCGCTATGGACAGGGGGCGCGAGCAGTACTTC.

J is TRBJ1-1 and V is TRBV9; no reliable D call. The V end lost 0 bases, the J end lost 6 bases, and 12 bases lay between the germline ends. There are 14 residues in the CDR3. Germline V CDR1 and CDR2: SGDLS, YYNGEE. The CDR3 DNA reads TGTGCCAGCAGCGTAGCGGGTTTGAGCTCTGAAGCTTTCTTT. Translated, it gives CASSVAGLSSEAFF.

CDR3 nucleotide sequence: TGTGCCAGCAGCTTGGATAGCATAAGGTACAATGAGCAGTTCTTC. Translation gives CASSLDSIRYNEQFF. This rearrangement joins TRBV5-6 to TRBJ2-1; no definite D call. With 0 bases removed from V and 4 bases from J, the gap between germline ends came to 11 bases. Germline values: CDR1 SGHDT, CDR2 YYEEEE. The length of the CDR3 is 15 residues.

In its sample, this clone was seen a few times. V usage is TRBV19 and J usage is TRBJ1-2, with D perhaps TRBD1 (5 bases). The CDR3 covers 18 residues. Trimming pared 0 bases from V and 4 bases from J, leaving 21 bases between. Per the germline V gene, CDR1 is LNHDA and CDR2 is SQIVND (reference sequence). The CDR3: CASSIDRASGTGGYGYTF. The DNA for the CDR3 is TGTGCCAGTAGTATAGATCGGGCTAGCGGCACGGGGGGCTATGGCTACACCTTC.

The rearrangement uses TRBV5-5 and TRBJ1-2; 11 nucleotides align to TRBD1. V shed 4 bases and J 1 base; nucleotides not matched to a gene: 6. CDR3 length: 16 amino acids. CDR1 and CDR2 from the germline V gene are SGHKS and YYEKEE (reference sequence). The CDR3 DNA sequence: TGTGCCAGCAGCACCGGACAGGGGGCTGATAACTATGGCTACACCTTC. This gives the protein CASSTGQGADNYGYTF.

The J gene is TRBJ1-1, the V gene TRBV18; the match to TRBD1 covers 7 bases. J was trimmed by 3 bases and V by 3 bases; bases with no gene match: 1. This CDR3 contains 13 residues. The V gene's germline CDR1 is KGHSH and CDR2 LQKENI. The CDR3 here is CASSPTGYTEAFF. In DNA, the CDR3 is TGTGCCAGCTCACCGACAGGGTACACTGAAGCTTTCTTT.

The V and J genes are TRBV28 and TRBJ2-3; 8 positions match TRBD1. Germline V lookup: CDR1 MDHEN, CDR2 SYDVKM. V was clipped by 8 bases and J by 3 bases; unmatched bases: 4. The CDR3 is 13 residues long. The CDR3: CASRDRWTDTQYF. In DNA form, the CDR3 reads TGTGCCAGCCGGGACAGGTGGACAGATACGCAGTATTTT.

The V call is TRBV25-1, the J call TRBJ2-3; the D gene is possibly TRBD1 (7 bases). Germline V gene lookup returns CDR1 MGHDK and CDR2 SYGVNS. The CDR3 sequence is 15 residues long. With 2 bases removed from V and 2 bases from J, the gap between germline ends came to 11 bases. The DNA of the CDR3 is TGTGCCAGCAGTGAAGGAGGGGGCGCCACAGATACGCAGTATTTT. This encodes CASSEGGGATDTQYF.

The chain links TRBV7-8 to TRBJ2-7; 15 bases are shared with TRBD2. Germline trimming cut 1 base from V and 7 bases from J; bases unmatched to any gene: 2. The germline gives CDR1 SGHVS, CDR2 FQNEAQ. The CDR3 spans 15 residues. The CDR3 sequence is CASSLEGLAGGEQYF. The CDR3 coding sequence is TGTGCCAGCAGCTTAGAAGGACTAGCGGGAGGGGAGCAGTACTTC.

J is TRBJ1-1 and V is TRBV2; D is undetermined. Germline-derived CDR1 and CDR2 are SNHLY and FYNNEI. This CDR3 region has 14 residues. V was trimmed by 1 base and J by 1 base, leaving 7 bases between them. The CDR3 sequence: CASSEGYKNTEAFF. Written as DNA, the CDR3 is TGTGCCAGCAGTGAAGGTTATAAGAACACTGAAGCTTTCTTT.

The V call is TRBV15, the J call TRBJ1-1, with D perhaps TRBD1 (5 bases). V was pared by 0 bases and J by 2 bases, with 10 bases between. The CDR3 has 15 amino acids. Germline-derived CDR1 and CDR2 are LNHNV and YYDKDF (reference sequence). The chain's CDR3 is CATSRDQGLNTEAFF. Written as DNA, the CDR3 is TGTGCCACCAGCAGAGACCAGGGCTTAAACACTGAAGCTTTCTTT.

The chain uses TRBV7-9 and TRBJ1-4, with 10 bases matching TRBD1. V shed 8 bases, J shed 12 bases, and the junction held 9 bases outside the gene matches. Germline CDR1 and CDR2: SEHNR and FQNEAQ (reference sequence). This CDR3 has 13 amino acids. CDR3 sequence reads: CASSGQGRRELFF. CDR3 in DNA: TGTGCCAGCTCGGGACAGGGGAGAAGGGAACTGTTTTTT.

This clone has a handful of counts. The V gene is TRBV28, the J gene TRBJ1-2, with a possible D match to TRBD1 (5 bases). There are 14 residues in the CDR3. Germline V gives CDR1 MDHEN, CDR2 SYDVKM. With 6 bases removed from V and 5 bases from J, the gap between germline ends came to 16 bases. The CDR3 is CASSLGRAQYGYTF. The CDR3 DNA reads TGTGCCAGCAGCCTTGGCAGGGCCCAATATGGCTACACCTTC.

Comments on this clone: At the DNA level, this CDR3 is encoded by other sequences in the same sample as well. The chain employs TRBV7-2 and TRBJ2-5, with 13 bases aligning to TRBD2. After removal of 4 bases from V and 2 bases from J, the junction contained 1 base not matched to a gene. Germline values: CDR1 SGHTA, CDR2 FQGNSA. The CDR3 has 15 residues. The CDR3 region has the DNA TGTGCCAGCAGCTCGGGACTAGCGGGGCAAGAGACCCAGTACTTC. Translation: CASSSGLAGQETQYF.

In its sample, this clone was seen a few times. This rearrangement joins TRBV4-3 to TRBJ2-2; tentative D call: TRBD1 (5 bases). The CDR3 runs 17 residues. V dropped 0 bases and J dropped 2 bases, with 13 bases sitting between them. Germline values: CDR1 LGHNA, CDR2 YSLEER. The CDR3 coding sequence is TGCGCCAGCAGCCAAGATTTAGGGGCCGCCAACACCGGGGAGCTGTTTTTT. Translation: CASSQDLGAANTGELFF.

This rearrangement joins TRBV5-1 to TRBJ2-3; 7 positions agree with TRBD1. CDR3 length equals 14 residues. Germline CDR1 reads SGHRS; CDR2 reads YFSETQ. The junction had 5 bases not matched to a gene; V was cut back by 7 bases and J by 0 bases. The CDR3 DNA sequence: TGCGCCAGCGGCCGGGACAGTAGCACAGATACGCAGTATTTT. Translating gives CASGRDSSTDTQYF.

This sequence joins TRBV9 and TRBJ1-2; D perhaps matches TRBD1 (6 bases). The ends were cut back, 5 bases at V and 4 bases at J, with 15 bases in the middle. This CDR3 spans 14 amino acids. Germline V gene lookup returns CDR1 SGDLS and CDR2 YYNGEE. The chain's CDR3 is CASSLGQFTYGYTF. The CDR3 coding sequence is TGTGCCAGCAGTTTAGGACAGTTCACCTATGGCTACACCTTC.

This sequence joins TRBV5-4 and TRBJ1-2; D may be TRBD1 (5 bases). Trimming removed 0 bases from V and 8 bases from J, with 8 bases in between. Germline V gene lookup returns CDR1 SGHNT and CDR2 YYREEE (reference sequence). CDR3 size: 12 residues. CDR3 residues: CASSLGSGGYTF. The CDR3 DNA is TGTGCCAGCAGCTTGGGGTCAGGGGGCTACACCTTC.

J is TRBJ1-5 and V is TRBV7-9; 9 bases match TRBD1. Trimming at V came to 5 bases and at J to 1 base, leaving 3 bases not matched to a gene. CDR1 SEHNR and CDR2 FQNEAQ come from the germline V gene (reference sequence). The CDR3 runs 15 residues. CDR3 DNA: TGTGCCAGCAGCACAGGGGGCTCGAGCAATCAGCCCCAGCATTTT. Protein sequence: CASSTGGSSNQPQHF. Looking up the rest from reference TRBV7-9 and TRBJ1-5 gives the full variable domain: DTGVSQNPRHKITKRGQNVTFRCDPISEHNRLYWYRQTLGQGPEFLTYFQNEAQLEKSRLLSDRFSAERPKGSFSTLEIQRTEQGDSAMYLCASSTGGSSNQPQHFGDGTRLSIL.

This clone was counted between two and nine times. The CDR3 DNA follows: TGTGCCAGCAGCTCCGGACAGACTAATTCACCCCTCCACTTT. This gives the protein CASSSGQTNSPLHF. The chain combines TRBV5-4 with TRBJ1-6; TRBD1 might be the D (6 bases). The CDR3 has 14 amino acids. V was clipped by 3 bases and J by 6 bases, with 10 bases between them. Germline V gene lookup returns CDR1 SGHNT and CDR2 YYREEE (reference sequence).

The sample holds a few counts of this clone. V gene TRBV19 combines with J gene TRBJ1-1; the D is unclear. The CDR3 consists of 11 residues. Germline V gene sequence: CDR1 LNHDA, CDR2 SQIVND (reference sequence). The CDR3 reads CVWELNTEAFF. The CDR3 DNA is TGTGTCTGGGAGCTGAACACTGAAGCTTTCTTT.

The gene calls are TRBV4-1 and TRBJ2-7; maybe TRBD1 (5 bases). The germline V gene has CDR1 MGHRA and CDR2 YSYEKL. This CDR3 is 15 amino acids long. Trimming removed 1 base at V and 5 bases at J, with 15 bases between. DNA of the CDR3: TGCGCCAGCAGCCAAGCCCCCTTAGGGGTCGACGAGCAGTACTTC. The encoded protein is CASSQAPLGVDEQYF.